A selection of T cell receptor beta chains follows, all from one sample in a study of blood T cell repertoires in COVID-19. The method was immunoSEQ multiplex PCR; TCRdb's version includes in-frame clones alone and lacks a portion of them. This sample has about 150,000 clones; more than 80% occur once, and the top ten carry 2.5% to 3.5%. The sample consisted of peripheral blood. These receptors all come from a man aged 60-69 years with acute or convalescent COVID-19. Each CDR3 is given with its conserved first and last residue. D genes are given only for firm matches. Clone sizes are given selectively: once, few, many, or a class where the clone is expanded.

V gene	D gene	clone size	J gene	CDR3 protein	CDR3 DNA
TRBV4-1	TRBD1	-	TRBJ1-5	CASSQGTGDQPQHF	TGCGCCAGCAGCCAGGGGACAGGGGACCAGCCCCAGCATTTT
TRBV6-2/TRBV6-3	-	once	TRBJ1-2	CASSYLPTANYGYTF	TGTGCCAGCAGTTACCTCCCGACAGCTAACTATGGCTACACCTTC
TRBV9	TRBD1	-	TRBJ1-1	CASSPGGPRRNTEAFF	TGTGCCAGCAGCCCAGGGGGGCCCCGTAGGAACACTGAAGCTTTCTTT
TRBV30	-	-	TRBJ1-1	CAWSQTQGKAEAFF	TGTGCCTGGAGTCAAACCCAGGGAAAGGCTGAAGCTTTCTTT
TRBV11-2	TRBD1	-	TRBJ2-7	CASSSRQGAYEQYF	TGTGCCAGCAGCTCCCGGCAGGGGGCCTACGAGCAGTACTTC
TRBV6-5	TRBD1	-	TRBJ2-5	CASSSQGAGEETQYF	TGTGCCAGCAGTTCACAGGGGGCGGGTGAGGAGACCCAGTACTTC
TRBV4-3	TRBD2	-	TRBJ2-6	CASSQELTSGGSGANVLTF	TGCGCCAGCAGCCAAGAACTTACTAGCGGGGGTTCTGGGGCCAACGTCCTGACTTTC
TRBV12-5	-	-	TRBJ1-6	CASGLGDTYNSPLHF	TGTGCTAGTGGTTTGGGGGACACCTATAATTCACCCCTCCACTTT
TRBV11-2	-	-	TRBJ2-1	CASSDGGGGTYNEQFF	TGTGCCAGCAGCGACGGGGGTGGGGGAACCTACAATGAGCAGTTCTTC
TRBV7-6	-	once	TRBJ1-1	CASSLGGRIRTEAFF	TGTGCCAGCAGCTTAGGAGGCAGAATAAGAACTGAAGCTTTCTTT
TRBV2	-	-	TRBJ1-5	CASTERQSNQPQHF	TGTGCCAGCACCGAAAGACAGTCCAATCAGCCCCAGCATTTT
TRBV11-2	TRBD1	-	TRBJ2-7	CASSLGGQGYEQYF	TGTGCCAGCAGCTTAGGGGGACAGGGGTATGAGCAGTACTTC
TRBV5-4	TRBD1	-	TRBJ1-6	CASSFRDSHSPLHF	TGTGCCAGCAGCTTCCGGGACAGTCATTCACCCCTCCACTTT
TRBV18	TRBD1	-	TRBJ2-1	CASSQPGQGAYEQFF	TGTGCCAGCTCTCAACCGGGACAGGGGGCCTATGAGCAGTTCTTC
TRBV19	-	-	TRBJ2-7	CASSIQGWSYEQYF	TGTGCCAGTAGTATACAGGGTTGGTCCTACGAGCAGTACTTC
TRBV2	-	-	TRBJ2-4	CASSDLAKNIQYF	TGTGCCAGCAGTGACCTAGCCAAAAACATTCAGTACTTC
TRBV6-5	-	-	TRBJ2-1	CASTKGGNEQFF	TGTGCCAGCACCAAGGGAGGAAACGAGCAGTTCTTC
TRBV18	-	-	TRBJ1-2	CASSPTDLYGYTF	TGTGCCAGCTCACCAACAGATCTCTATGGCTACACCTTC
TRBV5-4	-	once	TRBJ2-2	CASSLVDSYTGELFF	TGTGCCAGCAGCTTAGTGGACTCCTACACCGGGGAGCTGTTTTTT
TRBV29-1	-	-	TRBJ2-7	CSVGEGGQQYF	TGCAGCGTGGGCGAGGGGGGTCAGCAGTACTTC
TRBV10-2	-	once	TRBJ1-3	CASSESGRGNTIYF	TGCGCCAGCAGTGAGTCGGGGAGAGGAAACACCATATATTTT
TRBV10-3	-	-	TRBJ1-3	CAIGDRSSGNTIYF	TGTGCCATCGGCGACAGGAGCTCTGGAAACACCATATATTTT
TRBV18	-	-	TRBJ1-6	CASSSDRNSPLHF	TGTGCCAGCTCGAGCGACAGGAATTCACCCCTCCACTTT
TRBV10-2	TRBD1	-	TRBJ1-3	CASRPETGRGNTIYF	TGCGCCAGCAGGCCGGAGACAGGGAGAGGAAACACCATATATTTT
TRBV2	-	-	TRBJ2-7	CASSKGLYEQYF	TGTGCCAGCAGCAAGGGACTTTACGAGCAGTACTTC
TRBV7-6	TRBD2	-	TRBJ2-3	CASSSYSGGAADTQYF	TGTGCCAGCAGCTCGTATAGCGGGGGGGCCGCAGATACGCAGTATTTT
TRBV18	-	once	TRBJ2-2	CASSPRIGGPNTGELFF	TGTGCCAGCTCACCACGGATCGGGGGACCGAACACCGGGGAGCTGTTTTTT
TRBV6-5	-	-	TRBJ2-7	CASKRTGFYEQYF	TGTGCCAGCAAACGAACAGGGTTCTACGAGCAGTACTTC
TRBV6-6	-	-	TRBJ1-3	CASSRDSNSGNTIYF	TGTGCCAGCAGCCGCGACAGTAACTCTGGAAACACCATATATTTT
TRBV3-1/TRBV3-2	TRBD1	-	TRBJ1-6	CASSRHDRGRTSPLHF	TGTGCCAGCAGCCGCCACGACAGGGGGCGGACTTCACCCCTCCACTTT
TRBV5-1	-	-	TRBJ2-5	CASSLSAGGRETQYF	TGCGCCAGCAGCTTGAGTGCAGGGGGGAGAGAGACCCAGTACTTC
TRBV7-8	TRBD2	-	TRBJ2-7	CASRAMGLAGGTDEQYF	TGTGCCAGCAGAGCCATGGGACTAGCGGGGGGCACGGACGAGCAGTACTTC
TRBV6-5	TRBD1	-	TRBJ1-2	CASSYSQGTGYGYTF	TGTGCCAGCAGTTACTCCCAGGGGACAGGCTATGGCTACACCTTC
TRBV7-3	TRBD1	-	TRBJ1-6	CASSLTRGRNSPLHF	TGTGCCAGCAGCTTAACCAGGGGGCGGAATTCACCCCTCCACTTT
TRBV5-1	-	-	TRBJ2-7	CASSSWGRRGSYEQYF	TGCGCCAGCAGCTCCTGGGGGAGGAGGGGATCCTACGAGCAGTACTTC
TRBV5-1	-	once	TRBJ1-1	CASSRSTGENTEAFF	TGCGCCAGCAGCCGATCGACAGGAGAGAACACTGAAGCTTTCTTT
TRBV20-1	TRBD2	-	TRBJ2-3	CSASGTSGRDTQYF	TGCAGTGCTAGTGGGACTAGCGGGAGGGATACGCAGTATTTT
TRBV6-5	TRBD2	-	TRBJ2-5	CASGPSGGETQYF	TGTGCCAGCGGCCCGTCGGGGGGTGAGACCCAGTACTTC
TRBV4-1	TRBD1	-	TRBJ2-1	CASSPRTGYNEQFF	TGCGCCAGCAGCCCCCGGACAGGGTACAATGAGCAGTTCTTC
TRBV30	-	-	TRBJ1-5	CAWSGRISNQPQHF	TGTGCCTGGAGTGGGAGGATTAGCAATCAGCCCCAGCATTTT
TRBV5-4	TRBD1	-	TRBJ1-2	CASSNPGQGAFGYTF	TGTGCCAGCAGCAATCCGGGACAGGGGGCGTTCGGCTACACCTTC
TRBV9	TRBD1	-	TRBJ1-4	CASSVRGDRNEKLFF	TGTGCCAGCAGCGTAAGGGGGGACAGGAATGAAAAACTGTTTTTT
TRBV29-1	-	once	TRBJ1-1	CSVRLQGSTEAFF	TGCAGCGTCCGTTTACAGGGAAGCACTGAAGCTTTCTTT
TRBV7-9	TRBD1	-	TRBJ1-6	CASMSGTGDSPLHF	TGTGCCAGCATGTCCGGGACAGGGGATTCACCCCTCCACTTT
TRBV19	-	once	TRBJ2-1	CASSIGESSYNEQFF	TGTGCCAGTAGTATCGGGGAAAGCTCCTACAATGAGCAGTTCTTC
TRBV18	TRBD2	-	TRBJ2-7	CASSPVGLVYEQYF	TGTGCCAGCTCACCGGTTGGACTAGTCTACGAGCAGTACTTC
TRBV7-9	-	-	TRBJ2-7	CASSLGLLREQYF	TGTGCCAGCAGCTTAGGACTTCTTCGCGAGCAGTACTTC
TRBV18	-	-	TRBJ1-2	CASSPLRANYGYTF	TGTGCCAGCTCACCCCTGAGGGCTAACTATGGCTACACCTTC
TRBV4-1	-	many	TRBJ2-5	CASSQDFGGLSQETQYF	TGCGCCAGCAGCCAAGATTTCGGGGGTCTCAGCCAAGAGACCCAGTACTTC
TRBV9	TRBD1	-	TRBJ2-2	CASTPTGVNTGELFF	TGTGCCAGCACACCGACAGGGGTGAACACCGGGGAGCTGTTTTTT
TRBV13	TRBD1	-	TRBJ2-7	CASSLGGTGRYEQYF	TGTGCCAGCAGCTTAGGTGGGACAGGGCGCTACGAGCAGTACTTC
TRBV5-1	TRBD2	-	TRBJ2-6	CASSLEPASGGLSGANVLTF	TGCGCCAGCAGCTTGGAACCAGCTAGCGGGGGGCTTTCTGGGGCCAACGTCCTGACTTTC
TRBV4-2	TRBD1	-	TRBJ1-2	CASSQENRGSGYTF	TGTGCCAGCAGCCAAGAAAACAGGGGATCGGGCTACACCTTC